This T cell receptor (beta chain) is from a study of shared clonotypes between healthy human individuals. General study points: Non-shared clonotypes displayed generation probabilities falling below those of clonotypes present in all four donors.

CDR1 and CDR2 (germline): SGDLS, YYNGEE. The CDR3 length is 16 residues. V trimming: 1 base; J trimming: 2 bases; junction bases outside the gene matches: 6. Naive CD4+ cells were CD45RA-selected; the remaining cells were memory. Notes on this clone: Antigen: not known.

Genomic DNA per cell subset filled all wells of several immunoSEQ plates. The assay was immunoSEQ multiplex PCR, and TCRdb's table has in-frame clones only and misses some. The sample records 400,000 to 600,000 clones, 90% to 96% being singletons. Sequenced input: naive CD4+ T cells sorted from blood. Subset given: CD45RA+ positively selected. This chain links TRBV9 with TRBJ2-3, with 8 bases aligning to TRBD2. This sequence originates from a woman aged 25 to 39 in good health. The CDR3 spells CASSVKLAEITDTQYF. CDR3 DNA: TGTGCCAGCAGCGTAAAACTAGCGGAGATCACAGATACGCAGTATTTT.